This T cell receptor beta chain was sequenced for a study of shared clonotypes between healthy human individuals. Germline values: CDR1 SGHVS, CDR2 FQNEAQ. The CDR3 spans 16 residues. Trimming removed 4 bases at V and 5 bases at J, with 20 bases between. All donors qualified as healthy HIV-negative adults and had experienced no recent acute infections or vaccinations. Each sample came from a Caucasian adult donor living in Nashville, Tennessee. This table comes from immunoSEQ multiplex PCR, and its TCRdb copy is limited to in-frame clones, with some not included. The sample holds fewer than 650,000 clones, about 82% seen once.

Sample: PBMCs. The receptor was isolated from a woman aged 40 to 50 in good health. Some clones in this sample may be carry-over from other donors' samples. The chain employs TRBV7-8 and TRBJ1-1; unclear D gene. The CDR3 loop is CASSSMARTVGTEAFF. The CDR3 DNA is TGTGCCAGCAGCTCTATGGCCCGGACGGTGGGGACTGAAGCTTTCTTT.